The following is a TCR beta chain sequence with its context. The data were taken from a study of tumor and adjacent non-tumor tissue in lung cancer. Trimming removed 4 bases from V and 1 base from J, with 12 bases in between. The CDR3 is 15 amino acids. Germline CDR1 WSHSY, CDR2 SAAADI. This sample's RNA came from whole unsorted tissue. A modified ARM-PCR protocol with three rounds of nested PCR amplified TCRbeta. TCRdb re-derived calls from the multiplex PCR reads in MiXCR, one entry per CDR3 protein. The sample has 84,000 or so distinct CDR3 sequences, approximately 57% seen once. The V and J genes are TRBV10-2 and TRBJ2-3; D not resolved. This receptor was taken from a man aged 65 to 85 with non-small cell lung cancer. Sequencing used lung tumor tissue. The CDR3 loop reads CASSVLSYGTDTQYF. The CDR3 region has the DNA TGCGCCAGCAGTGTCTTATCCTATGGCACAGATACGCAGTATTTT.